Sequencing of this T cell receptor beta chain was carried out in a study of blood T cell repertoires in COVID-19. Study in general: Researchers got acute and convalescent COVID-19 samples from the United States, Italy and Spain.

Assay used: immunoSEQ multiplex PCR; TCRdb lists only in-frame clones, some missing. The sample lists more than 90,000 clones, about four fifths seen once, with 15% to 20% in the top ten. CDR1 LGHNA and CDR2 YSLEER come from the germline V gene. The V end was cut by 1 base, the J end by 9 bases, with 16 bases between. This CDR3 has 14 residues. The sequenced sample was peripheral blood. The clonotype was recovered from a man older than 75 with acute or convalescent COVID-19. The V gene is TRBV4-3, the J gene TRBJ2-7; a possible D gene is TRBD2 (6 bases). The CDR3 region has the DNA TGCGCCAGCAGCCAAGGTTTGGGGGGATGGGGGCAGTACTTC. Residues: CASSQGLGGWGQYF.